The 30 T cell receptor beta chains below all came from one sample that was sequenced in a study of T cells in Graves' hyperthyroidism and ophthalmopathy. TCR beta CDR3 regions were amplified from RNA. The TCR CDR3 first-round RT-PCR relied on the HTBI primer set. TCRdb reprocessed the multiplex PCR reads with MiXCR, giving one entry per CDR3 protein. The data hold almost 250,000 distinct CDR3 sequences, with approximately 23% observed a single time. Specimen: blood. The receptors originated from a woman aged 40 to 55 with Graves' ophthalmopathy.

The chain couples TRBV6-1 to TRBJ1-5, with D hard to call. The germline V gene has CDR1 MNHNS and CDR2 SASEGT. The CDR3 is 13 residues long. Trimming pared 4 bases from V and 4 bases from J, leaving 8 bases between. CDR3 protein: CASSVGANQPQHF. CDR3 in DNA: TGTGCCAGCAGTGTTGGAGCTAATCAGCCCCAGCATTTT.

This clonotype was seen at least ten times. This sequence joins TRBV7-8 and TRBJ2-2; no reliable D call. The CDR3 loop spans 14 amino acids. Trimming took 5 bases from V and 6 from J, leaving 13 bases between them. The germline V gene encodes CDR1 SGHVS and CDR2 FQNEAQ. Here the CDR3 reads CASSPRSSPGELFF. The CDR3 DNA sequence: TGTGCCAGCAGCCCCCGATCGTCCCCCGGGGAGCTGTTTTTT.

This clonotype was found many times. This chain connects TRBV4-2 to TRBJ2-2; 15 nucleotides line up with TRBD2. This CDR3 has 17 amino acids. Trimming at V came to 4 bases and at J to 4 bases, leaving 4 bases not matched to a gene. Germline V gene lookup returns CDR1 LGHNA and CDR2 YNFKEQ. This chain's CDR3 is CASSRGLAGGLTGELFF. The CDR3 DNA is TGTGCCAGCAGCCGGGGACTAGCGGGAGGTCTCACCGGGGAGCTGTTTTTT.

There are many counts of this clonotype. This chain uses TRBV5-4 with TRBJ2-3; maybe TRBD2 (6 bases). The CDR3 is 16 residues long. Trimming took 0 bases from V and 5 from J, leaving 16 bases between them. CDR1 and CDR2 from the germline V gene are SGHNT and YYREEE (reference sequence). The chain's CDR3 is CASSLAGTWTLDTQYF. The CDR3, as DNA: TGTGCCAGCAGCTTGGCCGGGACTTGGACTTTAGATACGCAGTATTTT.

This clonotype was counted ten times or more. The chain's CDR3 is CASSSQPNTEAFF. The CDR3 region has the DNA TGTGCCAGCAGCTCCCAACCGAACACTGAAGCTTTCTTT. This sequence joins TRBV7-2 and TRBJ1-1; D is unclear. Looked up from germline, CDR1 is SGHTA and CDR2 is FQGNSA. Trimming pared 4 bases from V and 1 base from J, leaving 7 bases between. The CDR3 loop spans 13 amino acids.

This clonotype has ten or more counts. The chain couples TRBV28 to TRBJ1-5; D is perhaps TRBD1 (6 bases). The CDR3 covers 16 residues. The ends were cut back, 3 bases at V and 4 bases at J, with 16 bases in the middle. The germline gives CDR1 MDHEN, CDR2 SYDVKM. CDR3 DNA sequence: TGTGCCAGCAGTTTTCTTAGCATCGGACAGAATCAGCCCCAGCATTTT. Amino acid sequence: CASSFLSIGQNQPQHF.

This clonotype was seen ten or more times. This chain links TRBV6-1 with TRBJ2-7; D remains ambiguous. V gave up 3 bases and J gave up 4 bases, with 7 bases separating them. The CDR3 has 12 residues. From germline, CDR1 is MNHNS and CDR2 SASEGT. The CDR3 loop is CASSDFRYEQYF. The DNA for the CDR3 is TGTGCCAGCAGTGATTTTCGGTACGAGCAGTACTTC.

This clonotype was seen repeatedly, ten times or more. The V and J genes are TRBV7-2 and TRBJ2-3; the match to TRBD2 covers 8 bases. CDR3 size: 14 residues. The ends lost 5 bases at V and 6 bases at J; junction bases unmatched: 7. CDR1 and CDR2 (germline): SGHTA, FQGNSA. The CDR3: CASSPGLARDTQYF. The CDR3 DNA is TGTGCCAGCAGCCCAGGACTAGCTCGGGATACGCAGTATTTT.

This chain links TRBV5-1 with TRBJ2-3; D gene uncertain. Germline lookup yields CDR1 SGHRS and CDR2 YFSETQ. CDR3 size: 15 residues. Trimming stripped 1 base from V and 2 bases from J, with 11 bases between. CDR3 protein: CASSLRQDPTDTQYF. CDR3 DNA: TGCGCCAGCAGCTTGAGGCAGGACCCCACAGATACGCAGTATTTT.

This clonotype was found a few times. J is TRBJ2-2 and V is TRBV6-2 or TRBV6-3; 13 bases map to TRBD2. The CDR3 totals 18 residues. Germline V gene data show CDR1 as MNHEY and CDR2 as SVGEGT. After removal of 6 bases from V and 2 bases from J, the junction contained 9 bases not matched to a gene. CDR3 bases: TGTGCCAGCAGGGTAGGGACTAGCGGGAACTTAAACACCGGGGAGCTGTTTTTT. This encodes CASRVGTSGNLNTGELFF.

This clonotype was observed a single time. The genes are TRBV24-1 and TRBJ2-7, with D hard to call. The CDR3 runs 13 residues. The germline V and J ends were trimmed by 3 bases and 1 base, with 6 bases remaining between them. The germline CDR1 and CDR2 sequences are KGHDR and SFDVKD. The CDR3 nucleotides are TGTGCCACCAGTGATGAAGGATCCTACGAGCAGTACTTC. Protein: CATSDEGSYEQYF.

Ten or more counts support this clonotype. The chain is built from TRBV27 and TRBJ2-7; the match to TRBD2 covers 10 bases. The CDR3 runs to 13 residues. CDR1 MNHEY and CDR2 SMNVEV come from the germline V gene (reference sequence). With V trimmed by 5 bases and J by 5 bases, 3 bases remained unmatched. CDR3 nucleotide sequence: TGTGCCAGCAGTCTAGCGGGAGTCAACGAGCAGTACTTC. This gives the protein CASSLAGVNEQYF.

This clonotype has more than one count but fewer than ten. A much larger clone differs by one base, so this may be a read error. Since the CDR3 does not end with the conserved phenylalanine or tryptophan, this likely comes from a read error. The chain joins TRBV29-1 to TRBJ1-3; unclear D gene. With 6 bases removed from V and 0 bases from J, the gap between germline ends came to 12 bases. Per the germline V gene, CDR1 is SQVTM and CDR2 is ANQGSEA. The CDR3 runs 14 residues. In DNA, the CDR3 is TGCAGCGTATCAAACAAGGCCTCTGGAAACACCATATATATT. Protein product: CSVSNKASGNTIYI.

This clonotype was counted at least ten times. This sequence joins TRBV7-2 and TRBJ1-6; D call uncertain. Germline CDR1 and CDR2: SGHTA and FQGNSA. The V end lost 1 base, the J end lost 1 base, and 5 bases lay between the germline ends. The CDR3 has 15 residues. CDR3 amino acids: CASSLGPSYNSPLHF. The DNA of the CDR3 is TGTGCCAGCAGCTTAGGACCGTCCTATAATTCACCCCTCCACTTT.

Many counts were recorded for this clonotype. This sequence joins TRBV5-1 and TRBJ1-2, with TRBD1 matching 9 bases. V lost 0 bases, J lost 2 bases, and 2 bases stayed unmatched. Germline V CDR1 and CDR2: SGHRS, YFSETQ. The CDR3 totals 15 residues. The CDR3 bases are TGCGCCAGCAGCTTGGCCGACAGGGGGAACTATGGCTACACCTTC. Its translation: CASSLADRGNYGYTF. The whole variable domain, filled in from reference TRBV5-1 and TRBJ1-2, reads KAGVTQTPRYLIKTRGQQVTLSCSPISGHRSVSWYQQTPGQGLQFLFEYFSETQRNKGNFPGRFSGRQFSNSRSEMNVSTLELGDSALYLCASSLADRGNYGYTFGSGTRLTVV.

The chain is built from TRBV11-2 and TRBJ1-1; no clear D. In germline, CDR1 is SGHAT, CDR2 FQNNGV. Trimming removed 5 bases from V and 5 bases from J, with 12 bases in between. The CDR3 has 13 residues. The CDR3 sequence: CASSRLKSTEAFF. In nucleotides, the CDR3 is TGTGCCAGCAGCCGCTTGAAGAGTACTGAAGCTTTCTTT.

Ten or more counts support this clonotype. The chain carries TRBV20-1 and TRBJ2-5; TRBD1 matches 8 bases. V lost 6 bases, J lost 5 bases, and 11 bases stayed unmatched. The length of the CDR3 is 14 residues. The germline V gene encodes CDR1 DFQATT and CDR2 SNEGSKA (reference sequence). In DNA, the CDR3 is TGCAGTGCCGCGGGACGACAGGGGTTCGAGACCCAGTACTTC. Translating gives CSAAGRQGFETQYF.

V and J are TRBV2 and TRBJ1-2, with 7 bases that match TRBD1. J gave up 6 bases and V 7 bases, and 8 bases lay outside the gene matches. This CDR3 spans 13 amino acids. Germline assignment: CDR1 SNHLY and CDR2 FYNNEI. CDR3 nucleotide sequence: TGTGCCAGCACAGGACAGGCTTTGCATGGCTACACCTTC. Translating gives CASTGQALHGYTF.

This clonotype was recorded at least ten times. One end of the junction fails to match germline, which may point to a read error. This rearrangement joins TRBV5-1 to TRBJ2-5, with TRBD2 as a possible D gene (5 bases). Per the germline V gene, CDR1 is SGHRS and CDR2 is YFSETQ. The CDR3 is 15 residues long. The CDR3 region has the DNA TGCGTCAGCAGCTTGAGGGCAGCGGTGCCAGAGACCCAGTACTTC. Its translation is CVSSLRAAVPETQYF. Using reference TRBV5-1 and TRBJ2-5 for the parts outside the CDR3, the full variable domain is KAGVTQTPRYLIKTRGQQVTLSCSPISGHRSVSWYQQTPGQGLQFLFEYFSETQRNKGNFPGRFSGRQFSNSRSEMNVSTLELGDSALYLCVSSLRAAVPETQYFGPGTRLLVL.

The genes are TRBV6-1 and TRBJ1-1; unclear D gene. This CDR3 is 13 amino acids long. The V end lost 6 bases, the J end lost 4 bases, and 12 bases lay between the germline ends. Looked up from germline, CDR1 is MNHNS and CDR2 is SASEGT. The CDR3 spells CASSPTLTTEAFF. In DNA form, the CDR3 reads TGTGCCAGCAGCCCCACTTTGACCACTGAAGCTTTCTTT.

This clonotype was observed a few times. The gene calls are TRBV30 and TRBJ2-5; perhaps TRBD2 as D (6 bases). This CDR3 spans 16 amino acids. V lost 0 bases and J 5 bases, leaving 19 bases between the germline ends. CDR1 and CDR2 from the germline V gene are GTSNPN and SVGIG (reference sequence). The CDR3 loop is CAWSVMLAQVGETQYF. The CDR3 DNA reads TGTGCCTGGAGTGTAATGCTAGCGCAAGTAGGGGAGACCCAGTACTTC. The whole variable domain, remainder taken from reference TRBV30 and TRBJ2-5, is SQTIHQWPATLVQPVGSPLSLECTVEGTSNPNLYWYRQAAGRGLQLLFYSVGIGQISSEVPQNLSASRPQDRQFILSSKKLLLSDSGFYLCAWSVMLAQVGETQYFGPGTRLLVL.

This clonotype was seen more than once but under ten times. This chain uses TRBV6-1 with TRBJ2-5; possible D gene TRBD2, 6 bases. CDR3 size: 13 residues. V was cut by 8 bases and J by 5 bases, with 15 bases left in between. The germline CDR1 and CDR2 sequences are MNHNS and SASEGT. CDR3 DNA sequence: TGTGCCAGCGGGACTGGATTACGGGAGACCCAGTACTTC. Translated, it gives CASGTGLRETQYF.

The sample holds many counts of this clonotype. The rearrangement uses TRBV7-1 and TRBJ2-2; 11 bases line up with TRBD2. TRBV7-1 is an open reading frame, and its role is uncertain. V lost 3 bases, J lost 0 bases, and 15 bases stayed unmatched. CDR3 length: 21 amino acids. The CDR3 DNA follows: TGTGCCAGCAGCTCCGCCTGGGGACTAGCGGAGAAATTAGCGAACACCGGGGAGCTGTTTTTT. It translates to CASSSAWGLAEKLANTGELFF.

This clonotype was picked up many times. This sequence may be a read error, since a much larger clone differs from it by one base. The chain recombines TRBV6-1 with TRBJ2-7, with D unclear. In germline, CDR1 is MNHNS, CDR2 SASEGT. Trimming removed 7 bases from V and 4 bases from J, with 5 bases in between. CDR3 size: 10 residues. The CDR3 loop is CASMWYEQYF. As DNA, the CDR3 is TGTGCCAGCATGTGGTACGAGCAGTACTTC.

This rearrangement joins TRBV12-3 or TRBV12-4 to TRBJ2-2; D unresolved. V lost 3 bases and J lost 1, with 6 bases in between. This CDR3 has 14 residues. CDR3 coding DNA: TGTGCCAGCAGTTTTATTGGGAACACCGGGGAGCTGTTTTTT. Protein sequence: CASSFIGNTGELFF.

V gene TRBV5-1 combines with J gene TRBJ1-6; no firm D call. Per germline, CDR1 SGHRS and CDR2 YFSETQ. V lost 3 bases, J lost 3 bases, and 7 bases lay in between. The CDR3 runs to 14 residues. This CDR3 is CASSSEGYNSPLHF. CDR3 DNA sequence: TGCGCCAGCAGCTCAGAGGGCTATAATTCACCCCTCCACTTT. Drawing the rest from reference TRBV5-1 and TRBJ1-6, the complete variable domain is KAGVTQTPRYLIKTRGQQVTLSCSPISGHRSVSWYQQTPGQGLQFLFEYFSETQRNKGNFPGRFSGRQFSNSRSEMNVSTLELGDSALYLCASSSEGYNSPLHFGNGTRLTVT.

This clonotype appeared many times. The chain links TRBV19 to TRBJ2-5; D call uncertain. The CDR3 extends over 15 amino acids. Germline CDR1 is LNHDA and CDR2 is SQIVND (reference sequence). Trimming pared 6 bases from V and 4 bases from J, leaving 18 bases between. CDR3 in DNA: TGTGCCAGTAGCCCCCCGGTAGGGCATATAGAGACCCAGTACTTC. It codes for CASSPPVGHIETQYF.

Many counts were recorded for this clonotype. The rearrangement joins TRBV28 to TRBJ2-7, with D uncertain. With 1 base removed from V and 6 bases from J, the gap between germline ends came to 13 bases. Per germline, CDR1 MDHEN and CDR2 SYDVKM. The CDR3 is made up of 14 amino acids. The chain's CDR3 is CASSLYLGFGEQYF. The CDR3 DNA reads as TGTGCCAGCAGTTTATATTTAGGTTTTGGCGAGCAGTACTTC. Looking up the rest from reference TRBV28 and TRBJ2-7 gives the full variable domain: DVKVTQSSRYLVKRTGEKVFLECVQDMDHENMFWYRQDPGLGLRLIYFSYDVKMKEKGDIPEGYSVSREKKERFSLILESASTNQTSMYLCASSLYLGFGEQYFGPGTRLTVT.

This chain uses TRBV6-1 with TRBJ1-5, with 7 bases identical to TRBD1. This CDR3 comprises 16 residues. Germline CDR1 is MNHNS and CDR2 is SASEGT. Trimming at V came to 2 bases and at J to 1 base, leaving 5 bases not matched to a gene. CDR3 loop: CASSERGRMSNQPQHF. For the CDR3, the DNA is TGTGCCAGCAGTGAAAGGGGGCGGATGAGCAATCAGCCCCAGCATTTT.

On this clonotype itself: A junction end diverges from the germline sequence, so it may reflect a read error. This chain's CDR3 is CACCWGGTYEQYF. The CDR3 coding sequence is TGTGCCTGCTGCTGGGGGGGAACCTACGAGCAGTACTTC. This chain uses TRBV4-1 with TRBJ2-7; 7 bases fit TRBD2. The CDR3 has 13 residues. Germline CDR1 is MGHRA and CDR2 is YSYEKL.